The clone carrying this T cell receptor (beta chain) was detected ten times or more. Its antigen is as yet unknown. At least 3 on the Clinical Activity Score was recorded for ophthalmopathy patients, who also had NOSPECS grade at least 4 and duration under 3 months. PBMCs were sourced from roughly 9.7 ml fresh peripheral blood. The data stem from a study of T cells in Graves' hyperthyroidism and ophthalmopathy. Study overall: Blood from the periphery was taken at initial diagnosis, before any treatment.

This CDR3 comprises 14 residues. V was clipped by 5 bases and J by 0 bases, with 13 bases between them. The germline V gene encodes CDR1 GTSNPN and CDR2 SVGIG (reference sequence). The CDR3 regions of TCR beta were amplified from RNA transcripts. First-round RT-PCR targeting the TCR CDR3 was performed with the HTBI primer set. TCRdb itself ran the multiplex PCR reads through MiXCR, one entry per CDR3 protein. The data hold about 610,000 distinct CDR3 sequences, with roughly 15% observed a single time. Findings and limits, study-wide: Most thyroid clonotypes that were expanded above 0.001 also turned up in blood.

Sequenced: blood. The chain uses TRBV30 and TRBJ1-2; possible D gene TRBD1, 6 bases. The TCR was taken from a woman aged 40 to 50 with Graves' ophthalmopathy. CDR3 sequence reads: CAWRGGPSNYGYTF. DNA of the CDR3: TGTGCCTGGCGAGGGGGGCCCTCTAACTATGGCTACACCTTC.